The clone carrying this T cell receptor (beta chain) was recorded once. The data originate from a study of blood T cell repertoires in COVID-19. In the original workflow: Quantification of nucleated cells was approximated via reference gene primer amplification. Measured with immunoSEQ multiplex PCR; TCRdb has only the in-frame clones, and not every one. V and J calls plus clone size are reproduced from that table; the DNA served to infer D and trimming. The data show more than 350,000 clones, around 87% seen once. CDR1 is KGHDR and CDR2 is SFDVKD in the germline V gene. V lost 0 bases to trimming and J lost 8 bases, with 10 bases between them. The CDR3 extends over 13 amino acids.

The clonotype was recovered from a woman between 25 and 40 years old with COVID-19, enrolled during active disease. What was sequenced was peripheral blood. The chain employs TRBV24-1 and TRBJ2-7; tentatively, D is TRBD2 (6 bases). This chain's CDR3 is CATSDLGGSKQYF. For the CDR3, the DNA is TGTGCCACCAGTGATTTGGGGGGGTCGAAGCAGTACTTC.